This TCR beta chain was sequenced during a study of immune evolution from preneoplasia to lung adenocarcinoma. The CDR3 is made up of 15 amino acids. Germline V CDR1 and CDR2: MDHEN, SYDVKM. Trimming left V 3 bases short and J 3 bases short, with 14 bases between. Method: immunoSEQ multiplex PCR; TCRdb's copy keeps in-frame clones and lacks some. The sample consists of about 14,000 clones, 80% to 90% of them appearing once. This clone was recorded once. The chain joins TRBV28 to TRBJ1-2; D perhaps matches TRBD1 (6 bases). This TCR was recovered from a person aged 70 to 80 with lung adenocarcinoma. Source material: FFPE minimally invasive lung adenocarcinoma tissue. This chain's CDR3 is CASSLGVGGHYGYTF. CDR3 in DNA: TGTGCCAGCAGTTTGGGGGTGGGGGGCCACTATGGCTACACCTTC.